One and the same sample provided the 27 T cell receptor beta chains below, sequenced in a study of blood T cell repertoires in COVID-19. The table came from immunoSEQ multiplex PCR; TCRdb's copy has only in-frame clones and leaves some out. The data show 230,000 or so clones, just over 85% seen once. The sequencing input was PBMCs or T cells enriched from blood (not recorded which). The receptors come from a woman aged 40 to 50 with acute COVID-19.

The chain employs TRBV6-2 or TRBV6-3 and TRBJ1-2; D remains ambiguous. The V gene lost 4 bases and the J gene lost 1 base, with 13 bases spanning the gap. Germline V lookup: CDR1 MNHEY, CDR2 SVGEGT. The CDR3 is 15 residues long. The CDR3 DNA reads as TGTGCCAGCAGTTTGGACCGGGGAATTAACTATGGCTACACCTTC. This codes for CASSLDRGINYGYTF.

The rearrangement joins TRBV3-1 (or the pseudogene TRBV3-2) to TRBJ2-5; 11 nucleotides line up with TRBD2. Germline CDR1 is LGHDT and CDR2 is YNNKEL (reference sequence). The V gene end was trimmed by 2 bases and the J gene end by 2 bases; junction bases not matched to a gene: 7. This CDR3 spans 17 amino acids. Written as DNA, the CDR3 is TGTGCCAGCAGCCAAACCTTAACTAGCGGGGGTCAAGAGACCCAGTACTTC. It yields the protein CASSQTLTSGGQETQYF.

This rearrangement joins TRBV7-3 to TRBJ2-2; D might be TRBD1 (6 bases). Trimming took off 8 bases at V and 2 bases at J, with 12 bases between the two ends. The CDR3 has 14 amino acids. Germline V CDR1 and CDR2: SGHTA, FQGTGA. The CDR3 coding sequence is TGTGCCAGCGGCCAGGGGAGTAACACCGGGGAGCTGTTTTTT. The encoded protein is CASGQGSNTGELFF.

The chain combines TRBV18 with TRBJ1-2; 11 nucleotides match TRBD1. The germline V gene has CDR1 KGHSH and CDR2 LQKENI. The V gene end was trimmed by 5 bases and the J gene end by 6 bases; junction bases not matched to a gene: 14. This CDR3 comprises 17 residues. CDR3 residues: CASSIELPGQGVDGYTF. The CDR3 DNA is TGTGCCAGCTCAATAGAACTCCCGGGACAGGGGGTTGATGGCTACACCTTC.

This chain connects TRBV28 to TRBJ1-1, with D possibly TRBD1 on 6 matching bases. CDR1 is MDHEN and CDR2 is SYDVKM in the germline V gene. V was pared by 7 bases and J by 0 bases, with 15 bases between. This CDR3 spans 15 amino acids. CDR3 DNA: TGTGCCAGCACCCTAGGGGGTATTATGAACACTGAAGCTTTCTTT. Its protein product is CASTLGGIMNTEAFF. Supplemented by reference TRBV28 and TRBJ1-1, the full variable domain reads DVKVTQSSRYLVKRTGEKVFLECVQDMDHENMFWYRQDPGLGLRLIYFSYDVKMKEKGDIPEGYSVSREKKERFSLILESASTNQTSMYLCASTLGGIMNTEAFFGQGTRLTVV.

The rearrangement links TRBV7-8 to TRBJ1-2; TRBD1 is a possible D gene (5 bases). This CDR3 is built from 14 residues. CDR1 and CDR2 (germline): SGHVS, FQNEAQ. The V end lost 2 bases, the J end lost 8 bases, and 15 bases lay between the germline ends. For the CDR3, the DNA is TGTGCCAGCAGCTTAAGATCGCAGGGAGGCGGCTACACCTTC. Its protein product is CASSLRSQGGGYTF.

The chain uses TRBV24-1 and TRBJ1-2; a possible D gene is TRBD1 (6 bases). Germline V CDR1 and CDR2: KGHDR, SFDVKD. Trimming shortened V by 0 bases and J by 8 bases, and 6 bases separated the two germline ends. There are 12 residues in the CDR3. CDR3 in amino acids: CATSDLQGGYTF. The CDR3 DNA follows: TGTGCCACCAGTGATTTGCAGGGGGGCTACACCTTC.

This rearrangement joins TRBV5-1 to TRBJ2-3; TRBD2 matches 15 bases. V lost 4 bases and J lost 1; bases outside the gene matches: 7. The CDR3 is 18 amino acids. Germline values: CDR1 SGHRS, CDR2 YFSETQ. CDR3 DNA: TGCGCCAGCAGCCGGACTAGCGGGGGGGCTCCGGGCACAGATACGCAGTATTTT. Translation gives CASSRTSGGAPGTDTQYF.

The rearrangement uses TRBV6-2 or TRBV6-3 and TRBJ2-5; 11 nucleotides match TRBD1. Germline CDR1 and CDR2: MNHEY and SVGEGT. The ends lost 6 bases at V and 7 bases at J; junction bases unmatched: 7. There are 14 residues in the CDR3. DNA for the CDR3: TGTGCCAGCAGCGGGACAGGGGGAGGGTGGACCCAGTACTTC. It encodes CASSGTGGGWTQYF.

This rearrangement joins TRBV5-1 to TRBJ2-7, with D possibly TRBD2 on 5 matching bases. V was clipped by 5 bases and J by 6 bases, with 18 bases between them. The CDR3 spans 14 residues. Germline-derived CDR1 and CDR2 are SGHRS and YFSETQ. CDR3 sequence (DNA): TGCGCCAGCAGGTCCGTTGTGGGCAGCGGCGAGCAGTACTTC. Its protein is CASRSVVGSGEQYF.

This chain uses TRBV3-1 (or the pseudogene TRBV3-2) with TRBJ1-2; 8 bases match TRBD1. Germline V gene data show CDR1 as LGHDT and CDR2 as YNNKEL (reference sequence). Trimming removed 7 bases from V and 6 bases from J; junction bases left unmatched: 7. The CDR3 is 13 amino acids. The CDR3 bases are TGTGCCAGCACTCGGACAGGGATCGATGGCTACACCTTC. Translation gives CASTRTGIDGYTF.

The V gene is TRBV7-9, the J gene TRBJ2-1, with D perhaps matching TRBD2 (6 bases). The CDR3 has 12 amino acids. Between the trimmed V and J ends, which lost 11 bases and 0 bases, there was a span of 8 bases. Germline-derived CDR1 and CDR2 are SEHNR and FQNEAQ (reference sequence). The CDR3 reads CAWGDSYNEQFF. The CDR3 DNA reads TGTGCCTGGGGGGACTCCTACAATGAGCAGTTCTTC.

The rearrangement links TRBV4-3 to TRBJ1-2; D is perhaps TRBD1 (5 bases). V was cut by 4 bases and J by 4 bases, with 19 bases left in between. CDR1 and CDR2 from the germline V gene are LGHNA and YSLEER. This CDR3 spans 16 amino acids. The CDR3 is CASSRTTYQDIYGYTF. For the CDR3, the DNA is TGCGCCAGCAGCCGTACAACTTACCAGGACATCTATGGCTACACCTTC.

This rearrangement joins TRBV3-1 (or the pseudogene TRBV3-2) to TRBJ2-7; 7 nucleotides match TRBD1. Per germline, CDR1 LGHDT and CDR2 YNNKEL (reference sequence). After removal of 4 bases from V and 6 bases from J, the junction contained 15 bases not matched to a gene. The CDR3 is 16 amino acids. The chain's CDR3 is CASSRTRGGASGEQYV. The CDR3 coding sequence is TGTGCCAGCAGCCGAACCCGAGGGGGCGCATCGGGCGAGCAGTACGTC.

V and J are TRBV7-8 and TRBJ1-1, with 8 bases fitting TRBD1. The CDR3 spans 16 residues. Trimming cost V 3 bases and J 5 bases; bases outside gene matches: 11. Germline V gene data show CDR1 as SGHVS and CDR2 as FQNEAQ. CDR3 sequence reads: CASSFEAGTGGTEAFF. The CDR3 DNA reads TGTGCCAGCAGCTTCGAGGCGGGGACAGGTGGGACTGAAGCTTTCTTT. Drawing the rest from reference TRBV7-8 and TRBJ1-1, the complete variable domain is GAGVSQSPRYKVAKRGQDVALRCDPISGHVSLFWYQQALGQGPEFLTYFQNEAQLDKSGLPSDRFFAERPEGSVSTLKIQRTQQEDSAVYLCASSFEAGTGGTEAFFGQGTRLTVV.

This chain joins TRBV5-8 and TRBJ2-5; a possible D gene is TRBD2 (6 bases). V dropped 5 bases and J dropped 5 bases, with 16 bases sitting between them. Germline CDR1 is SGHTS and CDR2 is YDEGEE. This CDR3 contains 14 residues. This CDR3 reads CASRPRRGGETQYF. CDR3 DNA: TGTGCCAGCAGACCTCGGCGGGGCGGCGAGACCCAGTACTTC.

This chain links TRBV9 with TRBJ2-3; TRBD2 matches 11 bases. The junction had 7 bases not matched to a gene; V was cut back by 4 bases and J by 3 bases. The CDR3 sequence is 16 residues long. The V gene's germline CDR1 is SGDLS and CDR2 YYNGEE. In DNA, the CDR3 is TGTGCCAGCAGCCCCTCTAGCGGGGGGCCAACAGATACGCAGTATTTT. Its translation: CASSPSSGGPTDTQYF.

V and J are TRBV18 and TRBJ1-4; no clear D gene. This CDR3 contains 16 residues. Trimming took 3 bases from V and 0 from J, leaving 11 bases between them. The germline V gene encodes CDR1 KGHSH and CDR2 LQKENI. CDR3 nucleotides: TGTGCCAGCTCACCCTACTACGGCGCAACTAATGAAAAACTGTTTTTT. Translating gives CASSPYYGATNEKLFF.

This chain uses TRBV5-6 with TRBJ1-2; D uncertain. The germline gives CDR1 SGHDT, CDR2 YYEEEE. CDR3 length: 14 residues. Trimming cost V 1 base and J 7 bases, with 14 bases left between them. CDR3 in DNA: TGTGCCAGCAGCTTGAGTTACCGGGGAGCTGGCTACACCTTC. Translation: CASSLSYRGAGYTF.

The rearrangement links TRBV3-1 (or the pseudogene TRBV3-2) to TRBJ1-1, with a weak D call TRBD1 (6 bases). The V end lost 4 bases, the J end lost 4 bases, and 19 bases lay between the germline ends. Germline V gives CDR1 LGHDT, CDR2 YNNKEL (reference sequence). There are 16 residues in the CDR3. Here the CDR3 reads CASSRGDAGAGTEAFF. CDR3 in DNA: TGTGCCAGCAGCCGAGGAGATGCAGGGGCTGGCACTGAAGCTTTCTTT.

The V gene is TRBV18, the J gene TRBJ2-2, with D uncertain. The ends were cut back, 2 bases at V and 3 bases at J, with 4 bases in the middle. The germline CDR1 and CDR2 sequences are KGHSH and LQKENI. The CDR3 consists of 13 residues. CDR3 sequence (DNA): TGTGCCAGCTCACCAGGGCACACCGGGGAGCTGTTTTTT. This gives the protein CASSPGHTGELFF.

The chain recombines TRBV29-1 with TRBJ1-4, with 8 bases that match TRBD1. This CDR3 has 14 residues. The germline V gene encodes CDR1 SQVTM and CDR2 ANQGSEA. The junction had 8 bases not matched to a gene; V was cut back by 4 bases and J by 7 bases. The CDR3, as DNA: TGCAGCGTTGTATCGACAGGGGAGGGTGAAAAACTGTTTTTT. Translating gives CSVVSTGEGEKLFF.

The chain is built from TRBV5-1 and TRBJ1-1; D possibly corresponds to TRBD1 (5 bases). Germline CDR1 SGHRS, CDR2 YFSETQ. Trimming shortened V by 0 bases and J by 4 bases, and 16 bases separated the two germline ends. The CDR3 is 16 amino acids. The CDR3 is CASSLASGAGSTEAFF. In DNA, the CDR3 is TGCGCCAGCAGCTTGGCCAGCGGGGCAGGGTCCACTGAAGCTTTCTTT. The complete variable domain, with remaining parts taken from reference TRBV5-1 and TRBJ1-1, reads KAGVTQTPRYLIKTRGQQVTLSCSPISGHRSVSWYQQTPGQGLQFLFEYFSETQRNKGNFPGRFSGRQFSNSRSEMNVSTLELGDSALYLCASSLASGAGSTEAFFGQGTRLTVV.

V and J are TRBV7-9 and TRBJ1-4, with a weak D call TRBD1 (6 bases). Germline assignment: CDR1 SEHNR and CDR2 FQNEAQ (reference sequence). The CDR3 loop spans 13 amino acids. V lost 4 bases and J lost 10, with 13 bases in between. In DNA form, the CDR3 reads TGTGCCAGCAGCTCACACAGGGAAGTAAAACTGTTTTTT. Amino acid sequence: CASSSHREVKLFF.

The rearrangement links TRBV11-2 to TRBJ1-1, with D tentatively TRBD1 (5 bases). There are 13 residues in the CDR3. Deletions cut 5 bases from V and 7 bases from J, with 14 bases between. Germline assignment: CDR1 SGHAT and CDR2 FQNNGV. The CDR3 region is CASSPGLNFEAFF. CDR3 DNA sequence: TGTGCCAGCAGCCCGGGACTGAACTTTGAAGCTTTCTTT.

CDR3 in amino acids: CATSDARGWSGYTF. CDR3 sequence (DNA): TGTGCCACCAGTGACGCTCGGGGTTGGTCCGGCTACACCTTC. J is TRBJ1-2 and V is TRBV24-1; D remains unclear. This CDR3 is built from 14 residues. Between the trimmed V and J ends, which lost 4 bases and 8 bases, there was a span of 16 bases. Germline V gene data show CDR1 as KGHDR and CDR2 as SFDVKD.

This clone has only one observation. The V call is TRBV3-1 (or the pseudogene TRBV3-2), the J call TRBJ1-1; 9 positions agree with TRBD1. V shed 6 bases, J shed 5 bases, and the junction held 10 bases outside the gene matches. The CDR3 is made up of 15 amino acids. Germline CDR1 LGHDT, CDR2 YNNKEL (reference sequence). CDR3 nucleotides: TGTGCCAGCAGACGAGACTACAGGGGGCGGACTGAAGCTTTCTTT. Residues: CASRRDYRGRTEAFF.